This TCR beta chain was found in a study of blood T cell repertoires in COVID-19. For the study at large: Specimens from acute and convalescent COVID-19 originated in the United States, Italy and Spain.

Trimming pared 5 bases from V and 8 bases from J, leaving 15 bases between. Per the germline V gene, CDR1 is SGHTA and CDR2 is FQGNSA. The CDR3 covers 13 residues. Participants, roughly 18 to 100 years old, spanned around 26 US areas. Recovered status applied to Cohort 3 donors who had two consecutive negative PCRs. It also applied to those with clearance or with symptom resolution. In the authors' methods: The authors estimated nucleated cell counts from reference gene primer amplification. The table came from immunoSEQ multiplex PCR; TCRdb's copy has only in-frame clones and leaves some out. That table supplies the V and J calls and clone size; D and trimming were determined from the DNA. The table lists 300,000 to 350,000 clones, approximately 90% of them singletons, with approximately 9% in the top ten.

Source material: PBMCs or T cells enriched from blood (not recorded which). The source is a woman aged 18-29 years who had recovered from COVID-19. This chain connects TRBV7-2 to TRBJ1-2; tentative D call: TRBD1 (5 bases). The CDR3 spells CASSPTVSGGYTF. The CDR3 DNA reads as TGTGCCAGCAGCCCGACAGTATCGGGCGGCTACACCTTC.